This is a list of T cell receptor beta chains from one sample in a study of blood T cell repertoires in COVID-19. Profiling relied on immunoSEQ multiplex PCR, and the TCRdb table lists in-frame clones only, not all of them. The data contain hundreds of thousands of clones, 70% to 90% of them singletons. The sample taken for sequencing was peripheral blood. These receptors came from a woman in her 30s with active or convalescent COVID-19. CDR3s include the opening cysteine and the closing phenylalanine or tryptophan. A D gene is named only where the DNA matches it firmly. Some rows have no size entry. The others give once, few or many, or a class for an expanded clone.

len: 13; v_gene: TRBV6-5; j_gene: TRBJ1-1; d_gene: .; abundance: .; CDR3nt: TGTGCCAGCAGGCTCGGAGGGAACACTGAAGCTTTCTTT; CDR3aa: CASRLGGNTEAFF
len: 17; v_gene: TRBV5-5; j_gene: TRBJ2-3; d_gene: TRBD2; abundance: .; CDR3nt: TGTGCCAGCAGCCCGCCTCCGGGACTAGCGGGCACAGATACGCAGTATTTT; CDR3aa: CASSPPPGLAGTDTQYF
len: 13; v_gene: TRBV7-9; j_gene: TRBJ1-2; d_gene: .; abundance: .; CDR3nt: TGTGCCAGCAGCCATGACAGAAACTATGGCTACACCTTC; CDR3aa: CASSHDRNYGYTF
len: 13; v_gene: TRBV12-3/TRBV12-4; j_gene: TRBJ2-7; d_gene: .; abundance: once; CDR3nt: TGTGCCAGCAGAGGCGACCCTGGGCACGAGCAGTACTTC; CDR3aa: CASRGDPGHEQYF
len: 15; v_gene: TRBV7-8; j_gene: TRBJ1-1; d_gene: .; abundance: .; CDR3nt: TGTGCCAGCAACCTTCGGGGGGGGATGAACACTGAAGCTTTCTTT; CDR3aa: CASNLRGGMNTEAFF
len: 15; v_gene: TRBV6-5; j_gene: TRBJ2-1; d_gene: TRBD2; abundance: .; CDR3nt: TGTGCCAGCGGAAGATCGCGGGGGGACAACAATGAGCAGTTCTTC; CDR3aa: CASGRSRGDNNEQFF
len: 13; v_gene: TRBV6-5; j_gene: TRBJ1-4; d_gene: .; abundance: .; CDR3nt: TGTGCCAGCAGTTCAAGGGGTAATGAAAAACTGTTTTTT; CDR3aa: CASSSRGNEKLFF
len: 14; v_gene: TRBV5-4; j_gene: TRBJ1-2; d_gene: TRBD1; abundance: .; CDR3nt: TGTGCCAGCAGCTTGGAGGGGGCAGGCTATGGCTACACCTTC; CDR3aa: CASSLEGAGYGYTF
len: 16; v_gene: TRBV21-1; j_gene: TRBJ1-4; d_gene: .; abundance: .; CDR3nt: TGTGCCAGCAGCACTGACAGGGTAGGAACTAATGAAAAACTGTTTTTT; CDR3aa: CASSTDRVGTNEKLFF
len: 15; v_gene: TRBV11-3; j_gene: TRBJ2-3; d_gene: .; abundance: .; CDR3nt: TGTGCCAGCAGCTTAGAGAGTGGTAGCACAGATACGCAGTATTTT; CDR3aa: CASSLESGSTDTQYF
len: 15; v_gene: TRBV5-1; j_gene: TRBJ1-2; d_gene: TRBD1; abundance: .; CDR3nt: TGCGCCAGCAGCGCGCGTTCCGGGACAGGGGATGGCTACACCTTC; CDR3aa: CASSARSGTGDGYTF
len: 20; v_gene: TRBV6-4; j_gene: TRBJ1-6; d_gene: TRBD1; abundance: .; CDR3nt: TGTGCCAGCAGTGACTTCCGGGACAGGGGATCGAGCTCCTATAATTCACCCCTCCACTTT; CDR3aa: CASSDFRDRGSSSYNSPLHF
len: 15; v_gene: TRBV5-1; j_gene: TRBJ1-1; d_gene: TRBD1; abundance: few; CDR3nt: TGCGCCAGCAGCGGATCAACAGGGGGCGGCACTGAAGCTTTCTTT; CDR3aa: CASSGSTGGGTEAFF
len: 15; v_gene: TRBV10-1; j_gene: TRBJ1-1; d_gene: .; abundance: .; CDR3nt: TGCGCCAGCAGTGACCCCCCAGGGGACAACACTGAAGCTTTCTTT; CDR3aa: CASSDPPGDNTEAFF
len: 16; v_gene: TRBV15; j_gene: TRBJ1-5; d_gene: .; abundance: .; CDR3nt: TGTGCCACCAGCAGAGATGGCCAGTCTGGCAATCAGCCCCAGCATTTT; CDR3aa: CATSRDGQSGNQPQHF
len: 15; v_gene: TRBV19; j_gene: TRBJ2-5; d_gene: .; abundance: .; CDR3nt: TGTGCCAGTAGTACCCCTGGATTAACGGGGGAGACCCAGTACTTC; CDR3aa: CASSTPGLTGETQYF
len: 16; v_gene: TRBV5-4; j_gene: TRBJ1-3; d_gene: TRBD1; abundance: .; CDR3nt: TGTGCCAGCTCTGAGGGACAGGGGGCGTCTGGAAACACCATATATTTT; CDR3aa: CASSEGQGASGNTIYF
len: 16; v_gene: TRBV27; j_gene: TRBJ2-3; d_gene: TRBD2; abundance: once; CDR3nt: TGTGCCAGCAGTCCACAGACTAGCGGGAGTAAGAGTACGCAGTATTTT; CDR3aa: CASSPQTSGSKSTQYF
len: 15; v_gene: TRBV6-5; j_gene: TRBJ1-3; d_gene: .; abundance: .; CDR3nt: TGTGCCAGCAGTTACTCCGGGGTCTCTGGAAACACCATATATTTT; CDR3aa: CASSYSGVSGNTIYF
len: 13; v_gene: TRBV7-9; j_gene: TRBJ1-4; d_gene: .; abundance: .; CDR3nt: TGTGCCAGCAGCTTCCGGGCTAATGAAAAACTGTTTTTT; CDR3aa: CASSFRANEKLFF
len: 17; v_gene: TRBV24-1; j_gene: TRBJ1-3; d_gene: TRBD1; abundance: .; CDR3nt: TGTGCCACCAGTAGTTTTCTAGGGACAGGCTCTGGAAACACCATATATTTT; CDR3aa: CATSSFLGTGSGNTIYF
len: 16; v_gene: TRBV9; j_gene: TRBJ2-1; d_gene: TRBD2; abundance: .; CDR3nt: TGTGCCAGCAGCCCAGGATCTAGCGGGAGTATCAATGAGCAGTTCTTC; CDR3aa: CASSPGSSGSINEQFF
len: 13; v_gene: TRBV6-1; j_gene: TRBJ1-2; d_gene: .; abundance: .; CDR3nt: TGTGCCAGCAGTGAAGGAGGATGGTATGGCTACACCTTC; CDR3aa: CASSEGGWYGYTF
len: 15; v_gene: TRBV15; j_gene: TRBJ1-1; d_gene: .; abundance: once; CDR3nt: TGTGCCACCAGCTTCTCAGGGGACCTGAACACTGAAGCTTTCTTT; CDR3aa: CATSFSGDLNTEAFF
len: 16; v_gene: TRBV5-4; j_gene: TRBJ2-3; d_gene: .; abundance: .; CDR3nt: TGTGCCAGCAGCCCTGGGGGCGCGCCCGGACAAGATACGCAGTATTTT; CDR3aa: CASSPGGAPGQDTQYF
len: 15; v_gene: TRBV7-8; j_gene: TRBJ1-1; d_gene: .; abundance: .; CDR3nt: TGTGCCAGCAGCTTAGATGGAGGGTTTAGCACTGAAGCTTTCTTT; CDR3aa: CASSLDGGFSTEAFF
len: 14; v_gene: TRBV10-1; j_gene: TRBJ1-1; d_gene: TRBD1; abundance: .; CDR3nt: TGCGCCAGCAGTGAAGTGGGGACAGACAATGAAGCTTTCTTT; CDR3aa: CASSEVGTDNEAFF
len: 16; v_gene: TRBV27; j_gene: TRBJ1-1; d_gene: TRBD1; abundance: .; CDR3nt: TGTGCCAGCAGTCCAGCCACAGGGGGCGGATGGACTGAAGCTTTCTTT; CDR3aa: CASSPATGGGWTEAFF
len: 15; v_gene: TRBV5-1; j_gene: TRBJ1-1; d_gene: .; abundance: .; CDR3nt: TGCGCCAGCAGCCCGAGTCTTTATGGGAACACTGAAGCTTTCTTT; CDR3aa: CASSPSLYGNTEAFF
len: 16; v_gene: TRBV27; j_gene: TRBJ1-1; d_gene: .; abundance: once; CDR3nt: TGTGCCAGCAGTCCCCAAGCCGGGAGAGATACCGGGGGAGCTTTCTTT; CDR3aa: CASSPQAGRDTGGAFF
len: 16; v_gene: TRBV3-1/TRBV3-2; j_gene: TRBJ2-3; d_gene: .; abundance: .; CDR3nt: TGTGCCAGCAGCCGCTCGGGCGGACTCGCGGGAGATACGCAGTATTTT; CDR3aa: CASSRSGGLAGDTQYF
len: 18; v_gene: TRBV24-1; j_gene: TRBJ1-5; d_gene: .; abundance: .; CDR3nt: TGTGCCACCAGTGATTCAGGGAGGGAATCCCGGCGCAATCAGCCCCAGCATTTT; CDR3aa: CATSDSGRESRRNQPQHF
len: 11; v_gene: TRBV2; j_gene: TRBJ2-7; d_gene: .; abundance: .; CDR3nt: TGTGCCAGCAGTCCCGTCTACGAGCAGTACTTC; CDR3aa: CASSPVYEQYF
len: 15; v_gene: TRBV3-1/TRBV3-2; j_gene: TRBJ2-1; d_gene: .; abundance: .; CDR3nt: TGTGCCAGCAGCCAAGTCGGGAGCTCCTACAATGAGCAGTTCTTC; CDR3aa: CASSQVGSSYNEQFF
len: 13; v_gene: TRBV5-1; j_gene: TRBJ1-1; d_gene: .; abundance: .; CDR3nt: TGCGCCAGCAGCTTGGGGAGGGGAGCTGAAGCTTTCTTT; CDR3aa: CASSLGRGAEAFF
len: 15; v_gene: TRBV3-1/TRBV3-2; j_gene: TRBJ1-5; d_gene: TRBD1; abundance: .; CDR3nt: TGTGCCAGCAGCCCCCCGGGACAGGGGATTCAGCCCCAGCATTTT; CDR3aa: CASSPPGQGIQPQHF